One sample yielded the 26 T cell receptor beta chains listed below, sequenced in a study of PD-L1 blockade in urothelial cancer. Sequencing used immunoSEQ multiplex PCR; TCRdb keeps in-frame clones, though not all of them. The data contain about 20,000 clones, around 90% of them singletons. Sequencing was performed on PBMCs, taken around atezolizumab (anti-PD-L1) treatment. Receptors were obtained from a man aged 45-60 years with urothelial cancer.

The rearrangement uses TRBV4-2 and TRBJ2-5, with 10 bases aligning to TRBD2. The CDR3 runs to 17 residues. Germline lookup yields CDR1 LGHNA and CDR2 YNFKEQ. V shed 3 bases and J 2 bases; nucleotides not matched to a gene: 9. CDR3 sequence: CASSQQGLAGEQETQYF. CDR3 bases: TGTGCCAGCAGCCAGCAAGGGCTAGCGGGGGAACAAGAGACCCAGTACTTC.

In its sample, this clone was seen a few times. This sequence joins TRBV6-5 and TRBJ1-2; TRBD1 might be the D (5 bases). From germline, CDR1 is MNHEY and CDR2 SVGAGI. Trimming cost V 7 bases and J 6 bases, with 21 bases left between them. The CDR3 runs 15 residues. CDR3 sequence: CASTSRGLGIDGYTF. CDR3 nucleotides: TGTGCCAGCACCTCACGGGGGTTGGGGATAGATGGCTACACCTTC.

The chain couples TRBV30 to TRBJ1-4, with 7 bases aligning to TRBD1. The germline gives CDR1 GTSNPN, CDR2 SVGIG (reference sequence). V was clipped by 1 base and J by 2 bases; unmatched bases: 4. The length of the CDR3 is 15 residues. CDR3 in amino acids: CAWSEQGLTNEKLFF. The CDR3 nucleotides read TGTGCCTGGAGTGAACAGGGGTTGACTAATGAAAAACTGTTTTTT.

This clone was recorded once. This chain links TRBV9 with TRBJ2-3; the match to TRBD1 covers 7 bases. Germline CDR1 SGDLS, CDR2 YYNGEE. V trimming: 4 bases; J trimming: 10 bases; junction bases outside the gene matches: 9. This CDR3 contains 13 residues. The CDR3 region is CASSTGAASPQYF. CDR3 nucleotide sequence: TGTGCCAGCAGCACAGGGGCCGCCTCTCCGCAGTATTTT.

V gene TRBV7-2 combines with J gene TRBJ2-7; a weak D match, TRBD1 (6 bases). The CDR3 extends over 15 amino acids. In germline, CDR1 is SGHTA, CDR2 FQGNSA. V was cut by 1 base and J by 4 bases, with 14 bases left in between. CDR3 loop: CASSLDRRTGYEQYF. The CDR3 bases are TGTGCCAGCAGCTTAGATCGGCGAACAGGGTACGAGCAGTACTTC.

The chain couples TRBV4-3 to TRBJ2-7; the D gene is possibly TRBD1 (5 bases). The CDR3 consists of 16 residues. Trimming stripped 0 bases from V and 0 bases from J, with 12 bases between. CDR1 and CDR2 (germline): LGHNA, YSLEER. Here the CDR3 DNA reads TGCGCCAGCAGCCAAGATAGAAGGGGAAGCTCCTACGAGCAGTACTTC. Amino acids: CASSQDRRGSSYEQYF.

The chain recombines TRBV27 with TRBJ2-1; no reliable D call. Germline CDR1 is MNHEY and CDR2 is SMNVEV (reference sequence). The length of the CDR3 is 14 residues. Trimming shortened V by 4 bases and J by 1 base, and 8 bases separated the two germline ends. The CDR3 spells CASSSVGSYNEQFF. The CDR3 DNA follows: TGTGCCAGCAGTTCTGTCGGGTCCTACAATGAGCAGTTCTTC.

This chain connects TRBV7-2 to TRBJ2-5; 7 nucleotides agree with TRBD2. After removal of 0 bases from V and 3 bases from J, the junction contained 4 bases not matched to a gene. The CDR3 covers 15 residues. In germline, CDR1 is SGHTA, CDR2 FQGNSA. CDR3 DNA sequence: TGTGCCAGCAGCTTAGCGGCGGGGGAGGAAGAGACCCAGTACTTC. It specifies CASSLAAGEEETQYF.

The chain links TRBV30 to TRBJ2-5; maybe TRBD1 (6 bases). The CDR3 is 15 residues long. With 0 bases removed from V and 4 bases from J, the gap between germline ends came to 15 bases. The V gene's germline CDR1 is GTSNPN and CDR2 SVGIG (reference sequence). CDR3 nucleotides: TGTGCCTGGAGTGTACATAGTGGGGGCGTAGAGACCCAGTACTTC. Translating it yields CAWSVHSGGVETQYF.

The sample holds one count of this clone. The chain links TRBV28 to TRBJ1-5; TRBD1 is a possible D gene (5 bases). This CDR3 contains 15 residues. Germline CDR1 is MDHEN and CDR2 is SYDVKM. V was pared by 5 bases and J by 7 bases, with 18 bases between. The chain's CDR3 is CASSPPGGTGQPQHF. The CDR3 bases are TGTGCCAGCAGTCCCCCTGGAGGGACGGGGCAGCCCCAGCATTTT. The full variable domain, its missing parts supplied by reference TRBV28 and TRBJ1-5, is DVKVTQSSRYLVKRTGEKVFLECVQDMDHENMFWYRQDPGLGLRLIYFSYDVKMKEKGDIPEGYSVSREKKERFSLILESASTNQTSMYLCASSPPGGTGQPQHFGDGTRLSIL.

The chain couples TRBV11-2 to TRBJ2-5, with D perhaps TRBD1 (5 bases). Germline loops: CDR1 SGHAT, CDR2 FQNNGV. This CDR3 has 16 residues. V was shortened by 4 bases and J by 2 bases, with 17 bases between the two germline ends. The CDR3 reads CASSWAAGLLQETQYF. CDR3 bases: TGTGCCAGCAGCTGGGCTGCAGGGCTGCTACAAGAGACCCAGTACTTC.

This chain's CDR3 is CASSYRDSVYNEQFF. CDR3 nucleotide sequence: TGTGCCAGCAGCTACCGGGACAGTGTTTACAATGAGCAGTTCTTC. V gene TRBV14 combines with J gene TRBJ2-1; 7 nucleotides agree with TRBD1. CDR1 and CDR2 (germline): SGHDN, FVKESK. The CDR3 is 15 amino acids. The junction had 8 bases not matched to a gene; V was cut back by 5 bases and J by 4 bases.

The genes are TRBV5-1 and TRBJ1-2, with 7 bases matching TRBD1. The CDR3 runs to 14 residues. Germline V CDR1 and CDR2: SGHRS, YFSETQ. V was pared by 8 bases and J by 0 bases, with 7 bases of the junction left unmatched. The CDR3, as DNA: TGCGCCAGAAAACAGGGGCCAGCTAACTATGGCTACACCTTC. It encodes CARKQGPANYGYTF.

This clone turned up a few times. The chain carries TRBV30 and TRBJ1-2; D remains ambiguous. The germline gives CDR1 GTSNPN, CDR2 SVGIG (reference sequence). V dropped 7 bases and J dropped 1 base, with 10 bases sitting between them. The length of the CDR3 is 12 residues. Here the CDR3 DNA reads TGTGCCTCTTGGCAGGTTAACTATGGCTACACCTTC. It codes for CASWQVNYGYTF.

The CDR3 sequence: CASSERMSGRVTDTQYF. CDR3 nucleotide sequence: TGCGCCAGCAGTGAGAGGATGAGCGGGAGGGTGACAGATACGCAGTATTTT. The chain joins TRBV10-1 to TRBJ2-3, with TRBD2 matching over 10 bases. Germline lookup yields CDR1 WNHNN and CDR2 SYGVQD (reference sequence). With 2 bases clipped from V and 3 bases from J, the junction kept 8 bases outside the gene matches. This CDR3 region has 17 residues.

CDR3 sequence: CASSRSLAGVYEQYF. The DNA for the CDR3 is TGTGCCAGCAGCCGATCACTAGCGGGAGTCTACGAGCAGTACTTC. The rearrangement joins TRBV11-3 to TRBJ2-7, with 11 bases identical to TRBD2. Trimming took 5 bases from V and 3 from J; bases not matched to a gene: 6. The CDR3 length is 15 residues. The germline V gene encodes CDR1 SGHNT and CDR2 YENEEA.

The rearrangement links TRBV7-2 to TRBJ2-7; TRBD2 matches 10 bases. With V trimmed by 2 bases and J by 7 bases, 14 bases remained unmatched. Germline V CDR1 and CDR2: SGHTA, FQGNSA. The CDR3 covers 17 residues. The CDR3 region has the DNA TGTGCCAGCAGCTTATATCCTCGCGAGCGGGAGGGCGTGGAGCAGTACTTC. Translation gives CASSLYPREREGVEQYF.

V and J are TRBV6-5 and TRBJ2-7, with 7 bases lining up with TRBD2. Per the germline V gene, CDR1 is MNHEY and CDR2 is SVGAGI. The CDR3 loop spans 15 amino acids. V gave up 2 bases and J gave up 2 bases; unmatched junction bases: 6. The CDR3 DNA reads TGTGCCAGCAGTTACCTAGCGGAGCAGCCCTACGAGCAGTACTTC. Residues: CASSYLAEQPYEQYF.

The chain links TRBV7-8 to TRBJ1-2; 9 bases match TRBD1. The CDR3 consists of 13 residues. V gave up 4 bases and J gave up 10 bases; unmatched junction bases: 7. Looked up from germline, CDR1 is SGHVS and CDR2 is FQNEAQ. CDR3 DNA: TGTGCCAGCAGCTCGGACAGGGGTACGGTCTACACCTTC. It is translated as CASSSDRGTVYTF.

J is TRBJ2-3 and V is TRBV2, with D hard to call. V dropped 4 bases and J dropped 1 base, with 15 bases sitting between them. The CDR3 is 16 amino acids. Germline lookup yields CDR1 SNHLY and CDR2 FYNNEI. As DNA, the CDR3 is TGTGCCAGCAGTGCCGTACCAATCTTAGGCACAGATACGCAGTATTTT. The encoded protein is CASSAVPILGTDTQYF.

DNA for the CDR3: TGTGCCAGCAGCGTAGGAGGGAATAGGTATGAGCAGTTCTTC. Translation: CASSVGGNRYEQFF. The V and J genes are TRBV9 and TRBJ2-1, with TRBD2 as a possible D gene (5 bases). Germline CDR1 and CDR2: SGDLS and YYNGEE. The CDR3 contains 14 residues. Trimming pared 0 bases from V and 8 bases from J, leaving 12 bases between.

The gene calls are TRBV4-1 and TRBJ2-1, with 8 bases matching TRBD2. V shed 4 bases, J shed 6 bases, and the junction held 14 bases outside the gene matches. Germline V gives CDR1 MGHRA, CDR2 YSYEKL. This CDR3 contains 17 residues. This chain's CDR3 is CASSRGGLVEMGNEQFF. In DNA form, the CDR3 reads TGCGCCAGCAGCCGGGGGGGACTAGTAGAAATGGGCAATGAGCAGTTCTTC.

CDR3 sequence (DNA): TGTGCCAGCAGCCCCGAAGGGACAGGGGCCCTGAACACTGAAGCTTTCTTT. Translating it yields CASSPEGTGALNTEAFF. The chain carries TRBV7-9 and TRBJ1-1; 10 bases are a match to TRBD1. There are 17 residues in the CDR3. V lost 5 bases, J lost 0 bases, and 9 bases stayed unmatched. Germline values: CDR1 SEHNR, CDR2 FQNEAQ (reference sequence).

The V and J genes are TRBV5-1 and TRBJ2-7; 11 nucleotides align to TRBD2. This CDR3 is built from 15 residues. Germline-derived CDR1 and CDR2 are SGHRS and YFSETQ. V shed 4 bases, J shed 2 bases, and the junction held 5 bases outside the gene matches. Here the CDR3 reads CASSNLAGGPYEQYF. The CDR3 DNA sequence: TGCGCCAGCAGCAACCTAGCGGGGGGCCCCTACGAGCAGTACTTC.

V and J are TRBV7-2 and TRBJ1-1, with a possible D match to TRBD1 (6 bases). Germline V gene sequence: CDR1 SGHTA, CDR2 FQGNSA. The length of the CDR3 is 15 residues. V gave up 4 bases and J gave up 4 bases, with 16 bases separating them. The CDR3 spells CASSSTGTRGTEAFF. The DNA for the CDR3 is TGTGCCAGCAGCTCCACAGGGACGAGGGGCACTGAAGCTTTCTTT.

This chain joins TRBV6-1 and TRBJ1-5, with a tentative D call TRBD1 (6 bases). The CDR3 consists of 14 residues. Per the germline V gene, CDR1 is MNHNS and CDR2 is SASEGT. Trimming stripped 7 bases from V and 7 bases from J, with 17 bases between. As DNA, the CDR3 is TGTGCCAGCAAGGAAACAGGGAATGGCCAGCCCCAGCATTTT. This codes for CASKETGNGQPQHF.